These 25 T cell receptor beta chains came from one sample sequenced in a study of T cells in Graves' hyperthyroidism and ophthalmopathy. From RNA transcripts, TCR beta CDR3 regions were amplified. The HTBI primer set was used in a first-round RT-PCR of the TCR CDR3. MiXCR was run by TCRdb on the multiplex PCR reads, yielding one entry per CDR3 protein. The table has 490,000 or so distinct CDR3 sequences, 22% seen once. Sequenced: blood. These receptors came from a woman in her seventies with Graves' ophthalmopathy.

The rearrangement links TRBV19 to TRBJ2-3, with TRBD2 matching 8 bases. V shed 6 bases and J 0 bases; nucleotides not matched to a gene: 14. Germline V gene lookup returns CDR1 LNHDA and CDR2 SQIVND (reference sequence). The CDR3 is 18 residues long. CDR3 protein: CASRDSGSGSASTDTQYF. CDR3 sequence (DNA): TGTGCCAGTAGGGACTCTGGCAGCGGGAGTGCTAGCACAGATACGCAGTATTTT.

This clonotype has a count of ten or more. CDR3 coding DNA: TGTGCCAGCAGTGAAGCCTACGGACAGGGGATATGGGGCAATCAGCCCCAGCATTTT. As protein: CASSEAYGQGIWGNQPQHF. This chain joins TRBV6-1 and TRBJ1-5; TRBD1 aligns across 9 bases. The germline CDR1 and CDR2 sequences are MNHNS and SASEGT. The CDR3 spans 19 residues. J lost 2 bases, V lost 0 bases, and 11 bases had no gene match.

The V and J genes are TRBV9 and TRBJ2-1; weak D call: TRBD2 (5 bases). CDR1 is SGDLS and CDR2 is YYNGEE in the germline V gene. V was shortened by 3 bases and J by 10 bases, with 17 bases between the two germline ends. The CDR3 totals 14 residues. CDR3 protein: CASSAVPETGEQFF. The CDR3 bases are TGTGCCAGCAGCGCCGTTCCCGAAACGGGGGAGCAGTTCTTC.

V is TRBV5-4 and J is TRBJ2-1; tentative D call: TRBD2 (6 bases). The germline V gene has CDR1 SGHNT and CDR2 YYREEE (reference sequence). CDR3 length: 15 residues. V was clipped by 4 bases and J by 3 bases, with 14 bases between them. CDR3 nucleotide sequence: TGTGCCAGCAGCCTGGAGGGCCTGGGCTACAATGAGCAGTTCTTC. Its translation: CASSLEGLGYNEQFF.

A few counts support this clonotype. V gene TRBV3-1 combines with J gene TRBJ2-5, with TRBD2 matching over 7 bases. Germline CDR1 and CDR2: LGHDT and YNNKEL (reference sequence). The CDR3 has 16 residues. The J segment lost 0 bases and the V segment lost 1 base, leaving 5 bases of the junction unmatched. The CDR3 bases are TGTGCCAGCAGCCAAGGCGGGGGAAAGTACCAAGAGACCCAGTACTTC. This codes for CASSQGGGKYQETQYF.

The sample holds many counts of this clonotype. V is TRBV2 and J is TRBJ1-2; D call uncertain. Looked up from germline, CDR1 is SNHLY and CDR2 is FYNNEI. The CDR3 spans 15 residues. Trimming stripped 0 bases from V and 8 bases from J, with 16 bases between. In DNA, the CDR3 is TGTGCCAGCAGTGAAGCGGCCAGCGGGTCGGGGGGCTACACCTTC. This translates into CASSEAASGSGGYTF.

In this sample, this clonotype turned up a few times. The chain combines TRBV3-1 with TRBJ2-2, with a weak D call TRBD1 (6 bases). Trimming left V 2 bases short and J 4 bases short, with 14 bases between. This CDR3 is built from 16 residues. From germline, CDR1 is LGHDT and CDR2 YNNKEL (reference sequence). CDR3 sequence: CASSQFGGGRTGELFF. DNA for the CDR3: TGTGCCAGCAGCCAATTTGGTGGGGGCCGCACCGGGGAGCTGTTTTTT.

This clonotype was counted only a few times. The chain joins TRBV5-1 to TRBJ1-1; possibly TRBD1 for D (5 bases). The CDR3 is 14 residues long. Germline V gene data show CDR1 as SGHRS and CDR2 as YFSETQ. Deletions cut 4 bases from V and 8 bases from J, with 18 bases between. The CDR3 sequence: CASSKSGTLAEAFF. The CDR3 nucleotides are TGCGCCAGCAGCAAATCCGGGACCCTAGCGGAAGCTTTCTTT.

The rearrangement uses TRBV27 and TRBJ1-2, with TRBD1 matching over 9 bases. The germline V gene encodes CDR1 MNHEY and CDR2 SMNVEV (reference sequence). The CDR3 consists of 18 residues. V lost 4 bases and J lost 8; bases outside the gene matches: 20. The CDR3 protein is CASSSSGQGSLVSGGYTF. The CDR3 bases are TGTGCCAGCAGTTCCTCCGGACAGGGGTCCTTGGTTTCGGGAGGCTACACCTTC.

V is TRBV20-1 and J is TRBJ2-4; 8 nucleotides agree with TRBD1. V lost 6 bases, J lost 2 bases, and 27 bases stayed unmatched. CDR1 is DFQATT, CDR2 SNEGSKA, per germline (reference sequence). The CDR3 extends over 21 amino acids. The CDR3: CSAPTTRTGSWFGVTKNIQYF. DNA of the CDR3: TGCAGTGCGCCTACAACACGGACAGGGAGTTGGTTCGGGGTGACCAAAAACATTCAGTACTTC.

This clonotype was counted many times. This chain links TRBV12-3 or TRBV12-4 with TRBJ1-1; 7 bases match TRBD1. With V trimmed by 4 bases and J by 4 bases, 9 bases remained unmatched. The CDR3 consists of 15 residues. DNA for the CDR3: TGTGCCAGCAGTTCCCAAGGGGGCGCCTCCACTGAAGCTTTCTTT. Its protein product is CASSSQGGASTEAFF.

The chain joins TRBV7-9 to TRBJ2-2, with a tentative D call TRBD2 (6 bases). The germline V gene has CDR1 SEHNR and CDR2 FQNEAQ (reference sequence). V was pared by 0 bases and J by 2 bases, with 10 bases between. CDR3 length equals 16 residues. CDR3 loop: CASSLAGGYNTGELFF. CDR3 nucleotide sequence: TGTGCCAGCAGCTTAGCGGGGGGATATAACACCGGGGAGCTGTTTTTT. The full variable domain, rest sourced from reference TRBV7-9 and TRBJ2-2, is DTGVSQNPRHKITKRGQNVTFRCDPISEHNRLYWYRQTLGQGPEFLTYFQNEAQLEKSRLLSDRFSAERPKGSFSTLEIQRTEQGDSAMYLCASSLAGGYNTGELFFGEGSRLTVL.

The CDR3 coding sequence is TGTGCCAGCAGCTTGAGGGACAGGGTGCCTCCCTACAATGAGCAGTTCTTC. Encoded protein: CASSLRDRVPPYNEQFF. The V and J genes are TRBV7-2 and TRBJ2-1; 9 bases are a match to TRBD1. Germline V gives CDR1 SGHTA, CDR2 FQGNSA. This CDR3 region has 17 residues. V shed 3 bases, J shed 2 bases, and the junction held 8 bases outside the gene matches.

J is TRBJ2-5 and V is TRBV18; possible D gene TRBD1, 6 bases. CDR3 length equals 14 residues. Germline CDR1 is KGHSH and CDR2 is LQKENI. V lost 3 bases and J 1 base, leaving 9 bases between the germline ends. As DNA, the CDR3 is TGTGCCAGCTCACCGGGGACACCCCAAGAGACCCAGTACTTC. Amino acid sequence: CASSPGTPQETQYF.

The chain employs TRBV20-1 and TRBJ2-1, with 11 bases aligning to TRBD2. Trimming cost V 5 bases and J 5 bases; bases outside gene matches: 5. The CDR3 is 14 amino acids. Germline V gives CDR1 DFQATT, CDR2 SNEGSKA (reference sequence). The CDR3 loop reads CSAYSGRAHNEQFF. In DNA, the CDR3 is TGCAGTGCTTATAGCGGGAGGGCCCACAATGAGCAGTTCTTC.

About this clonotype: A clone one base away is much larger, so this may be a read error. J is TRBJ1-2 and V is TRBV12-3 or TRBV12-4; TRBD1 matches 7 bases. The CDR3 is 13 residues long. The DNA of the CDR3 is TGTGCCGGCAGTGCGACAGGGACGAATGGCTACACCTTC. Its protein product is CAGSATGTNGYTF.

Regarding this clonotype: A read error may account for a junction end that differs from germline. The chain has TRBV3-1 and TRBJ2-7; the D gene is possibly TRBD1 (7 bases). This CDR3 has 17 residues. From germline, CDR1 is LGHDT and CDR2 YNNKEL (reference sequence). The CDR3 here is CASSGPIGTEVAYEQYF. The CDR3 DNA reads TGCGCCAGCAGCGGGCCAATCGGGACAGAGGTTGCCTACGAGCAGTACTTC.

This chain joins TRBV29-1 and TRBJ2-2, with D perhaps TRBD1 or TRBD2 (5 bases each). Germline loops: CDR1 SQVTM, CDR2 ANQGSEA. V was cut by 2 bases and J by 4 bases, with 17 bases left in between. This CDR3 comprises 16 residues. As DNA, the CDR3 is TGCAGCGTTGAAAGAGGGACCCGAGTCCTCACCGGGGAGCTGTTTTTT. The encoded protein is CSVERGTRVLTGELFF.

This rearrangement joins TRBV24-1 to TRBJ2-1; D not certain. Germline assignment: CDR1 KGHDR and CDR2 SFDVKD. The CDR3 consists of 12 residues. The V and J ends lost 5 bases and 7 bases respectively, with 8 bases between them. CDR3 in amino acids: CATSVGMNEQFF. The CDR3 bases are TGTGCCACCAGTGTTGGGATGAATGAGCAGTTCTTC.

The chain employs TRBV7-3 and TRBJ2-3; 16 nucleotides align to TRBD2. This CDR3 is built from 18 residues. Germline lookup yields CDR1 SGHTA and CDR2 FQGTGA. Trimming took 1 base from V and 5 from J; bases not matched to a gene: 6. As DNA, the CDR3 is TGTGCCAGCAGCTTAAGGGGACTAGCGGGAGGGCCTGTAGATACGCAGTATTTT. Residues: CASSLRGLAGGPVDTQYF.

The rearrangement joins TRBV5-1 to TRBJ2-7; 7 bases agree with TRBD2. Unmatched junction bases numbered 10, after V lost 6 bases and J lost 4 bases. The CDR3 totals 14 residues. Germline V gene data show CDR1 as SGHRS and CDR2 as YFSETQ. The CDR3 bases are TGCGCCAGCATGCTGGCTAGCGGACCTTACGAGCAGTACTTC. Its protein is CASMLASGPYEQYF.

J is TRBJ2-1 and V is TRBV20-1, with 8 bases fitting TRBD2. CDR1 and CDR2 from the germline V gene are DFQATT and SNEGSKA (reference sequence). The junction had 9 bases not matched to a gene; V was cut back by 5 bases and J by 6 bases. CDR3 length equals 14 residues. CDR3 region: CSAQGLAGTNEQFF. The CDR3, as DNA: TGCAGTGCTCAAGGACTAGCAGGAACCAATGAGCAGTTCTTC.

This chain connects TRBV9 to TRBJ2-3; D may correspond to TRBD1 or TRBD2 (5 bases each). The CDR3 is 15 residues long. Per germline, CDR1 SGDLS and CDR2 YYNGEE. V was clipped by 3 bases and J by 1 base, with 12 bases between them. CDR3 region: CASSGQRHRTDTQYF. In nucleotides, the CDR3 is TGTGCCAGCAGCGGACAGCGGCACCGCACAGATACGCAGTATTTT.

Only one count was recorded for this clonotype. The chain employs TRBV7-9 and TRBJ1-4; 11 positions agree with TRBD1. Germline V gene data show CDR1 as SEHNR and CDR2 as FQNEAQ (reference sequence). This CDR3 has 18 amino acids. Trimming cost V 4 bases and J 11 bases; bases outside gene matches: 18. The CDR3 DNA follows: TGTGCCAGCAGCTGGGACAGGGGGGCTTCAGTGGAACGGGGGAAACTGTTTTTT. Its translation is CASSWDRGASVERGKLFF.

J is TRBJ1-1 and V is TRBV7-9, with D uncertain. V lost 4 bases and J lost 4, with 13 bases in between. The CDR3 runs 14 residues. The germline gives CDR1 SEHNR, CDR2 FQNEAQ (reference sequence). CDR3: CASSSLGRSTEAFF. CDR3 in DNA: TGTGCCAGCAGCTCTCTGGGCAGGAGCACTGAAGCTTTCTTT.